This passage covers 7 T cell receptor beta chains from one sample sequenced in a study of T-cell memory formation after mild COVID-19. TCRdb processed the 5' RACE reads anew with MiXCR; each CDR3 protein has one entry. There are more than 120,000 distinct CDR3 sequences in the sample; over 6% occur only once, and about 2.1% lies in the top ten. Sequencing was done on a sample of PBMCs or a T cell subset sorted from them (not recorded which). All receptors come from an adult woman who had mild COVID-19 (a few samples of this study predate the infection). Cell type and time point are not known.

In this sample, this clonotype turned up many times. V and J are TRBV9 and TRBJ2-7, with D tentatively TRBD1 or TRBD2 (5 bases each). Germline assignment: CDR1 SGDLS and CDR2 YYNGEE. The CDR3 is 15 amino acids. V lost 2 bases to trimming and J lost 2 bases, with 14 bases between them. The CDR3 DNA sequence: TGTGCCAGCAGCGTGGGACGCGTTGGTCCCTACGAGCAGTACTTC. Protein product: CASSVGRVGPYEQYF.

The chain uses TRBV6-2 or TRBV6-3 and TRBJ1-1; possibly TRBD1 for D (5 bases). The CDR3 length is 13 residues. Trimming took off 9 bases at V and 5 bases at J, with 16 bases between the two ends. Germline CDR1 and CDR2: MNHEY and SVGEGT. CDR3 nucleotides: TGTGCCAGTCGGGACGCTCCCGAGACTGAAGCTTTCTTT. Amino acid sequence: CASRDAPETEAFF.

This clonotype was seen repeatedly, ten times or more. The chain carries TRBV5-1 and TRBJ2-1; TRBD2 aligns across 14 bases. Losses at the gene ends were 4 bases for V and 9 bases for J; bases not matched to a gene: 6. Looked up from germline, CDR1 is SGHRS and CDR2 is YFSETQ. This CDR3 spans 15 amino acids. Here the CDR3 DNA reads TGCGCCAGCAGCGCCGGACTAGCGGGGGGACTTGAGCAGTTCTTC. Its translation: CASSAGLAGGLEQFF.

In this sample, this clonotype turned up many times. The J gene is TRBJ2-5, the V gene TRBV20-1; weak D call: TRBD2 (6 bases). Germline V gives CDR1 DFQATT, CDR2 SNEGSKA (reference sequence). V was pared by 1 base and J by 3 bases, with 15 bases between. CDR3 size: 15 residues. CDR3 sequence: CSARVGSLLEETQYF. The DNA of the CDR3 is TGCAGTGCTAGAGTCGGGAGCCTTCTTGAAGAGACCCAGTACTTC.

In this sample, this clonotype turned up many times. The gene calls are TRBV19 and TRBJ2-2, with D tentatively TRBD2 (5 bases). The CDR3 is made up of 13 amino acids. CDR1 is LNHDA and CDR2 is SQIVND in the germline V gene (reference sequence). V was cut by 6 bases and J by 3 bases, with 8 bases left in between. The CDR3 loop is CASRLADTGELFF. CDR3 DNA: TGTGCCAGTAGGCTAGCCGACACCGGGGAGCTGTTTTTT.

This clonotype was seen only a few times. The genes are TRBV18 and TRBJ2-7; D tentatively fits TRBD1 or TRBD2 (5 bases each). The CDR3 is 14 amino acids. CDR1 and CDR2 from the germline V gene are KGHSH and LQKENI. V lost 3 bases to trimming and J lost 0 bases, with 9 bases between them. CDR3 nucleotide sequence: TGTGCCAGCTCACCGGGACGTACCTCCTACGAGCAGTACTTC. It is translated as CASSPGRTSYEQYF.

A note on this clonotype: Given a much more abundant clone one base away, this may be a read error. The chain has TRBV5-4 and TRBJ2-1; 8 nucleotides align to TRBD1. Per the germline V gene, CDR1 is SGHNT and CDR2 is YYREEE (reference sequence). The CDR3 length is 15 residues. Trimming removed 4 bases from V and 6 bases from J; junction bases left unmatched: 9. The CDR3 region is CASSGGQGCTNEQFF. Written as DNA, the CDR3 is TGTGCCAGCAGCGGCGGACAGGGTTGTACCAATGAGCAGTTCTTC.